Listed here is a single T cell receptor beta chain. No antigen is known for it. These data belong to a study of T cells in Graves' hyperthyroidism and ophthalmopathy. Broader study findings: Stable hyperthyroidism was separated from ophthalmopathy by a model based on 13 V-J features.

Researchers took RNA transcripts and amplified the TCR beta CDR3 regions from them. When the TCR CDR3 underwent first-round RT-PCR, the HTBI primer set was used. MiXCR, run by TCRdb on the multiplex PCR reads, gives a single entry per CDR3 protein. The repertoire holds 650,000 to 850,000 distinct CDR3 sequences, with approximately 18% as singletons. The CDR3 spans 11 residues. CDR1 WSHSY and CDR2 SAAADI come from the germline V gene. Trimming cost V 0 bases and J 8 bases, with 4 bases left between them. Those patients with uncontrolled infection, other autoimmune disease, pregnancy or lactation were excluded.

The chain combines TRBV10-2 with TRBJ1-2, with D hard to call. This clonotype was obtained from a woman aged 50 to 60 with Graves' hyperthyroidism that later progressed to Graves' ophthalmopathy. Material: blood. The CDR3 bases are TGCGCCAGCAGTGAGTCTTGGGGCTACACCTTC. Residues: CASSESWGYTF.